The 13 T cell receptor beta chains listed next were all sequenced from one sample in a study of T cell responses to AZD1222 COVID-19 vaccine. Data came from immunoSEQ multiplex PCR; TCRdb stores just in-frame clones and leaves some out. The sample has some 110,000 clones, roughly 87% seen once. Here the sequenced sample was peripheral blood, taken 28 days after the second AZD1222 dose. The receptors were sampled from an adult who received the AZD1222 COVID-19 vaccine.

In this sample, this clone turned up a few times. The chain is built from TRBV29-1 and TRBJ2-1, with 7 bases lining up with TRBD2. The V and J ends lost 7 bases and 0 bases, in that order; junction bases with no gene match: 9. The CDR3 contains 15 residues. Germline CDR1 SQVTM, CDR2 ANQGSEA. The CDR3 bases are TGCAGCGCTGGGGGGGATTTTAGCTCCTACAATGAGCAGTTCTTC. Its protein product is CSAGGDFSSYNEQFF.

The gene calls are TRBV3-1 (or the pseudogene TRBV3-2) and TRBJ1-1; D unclear. The CDR3 is 13 amino acids. With 1 base removed from V and 7 bases from J, the gap between germline ends came to 10 bases. The V gene's germline CDR1 is LGHDT and CDR2 YNNKEL (reference sequence). The CDR3 region has the DNA TGTGCCAGCAGCCAAGCTGCGGCAATTGAAGCTTTCTTT. Translation gives CASSQAAAIEAFF.

The rearrangement joins TRBV30 to TRBJ1-1; TRBD1 might be the D (5 bases). In germline, CDR1 is GTSNPN, CDR2 SVGIG (reference sequence). Between the trimmed V and J ends, which lost 5 bases and 1 base, there was a span of 14 bases. The CDR3 is made up of 14 amino acids. CDR3 DNA sequence: TGTGCCTGGGGCCCGGGACGCGGGAACACTGAAGCTTTCTTT. Its translation: CAWGPGRGNTEAFF.

The chain uses TRBV3-1 (or the pseudogene TRBV3-2) and TRBJ2-7; 8 nucleotides agree with TRBD1. This CDR3 comprises 14 residues. The J segment lost 5 bases and the V segment lost 5 bases, leaving 8 bases of the junction unmatched. Germline V gives CDR1 LGHDT, CDR2 YNNKEL (reference sequence). The CDR3 loop is CASSIHGQGDEQYF. The CDR3 DNA reads TGTGCCAGCAGCATACACGGACAGGGCGACGAGCAGTACTTC.

J is TRBJ2-7 and V is TRBV7-9; D possibly corresponds to TRBD1 (6 bases). Trimming removed 1 base at V and 0 bases at J, with 13 bases between. Germline loops: CDR1 SEHNR, CDR2 FQNEAQ (reference sequence). The CDR3 totals 16 residues. The CDR3 nucleotides are TGTGCCAGCAGCTTAGGTCCCAGCAGGGGCTCCTACGAGCAGTACTTC. Residues: CASSLGPSRGSYEQYF.

This clone was seen a single time. The gene calls are TRBV7-3 and TRBJ1-1; D is undetermined. The V gene's germline CDR1 is SGHTA and CDR2 FQGTGA. This CDR3 spans 13 amino acids. Trimming pared 5 bases from V and 3 bases from J, leaving 10 bases between. In DNA form, the CDR3 reads TGTGCCAGCAGCCCCGGCCCGGACACTGAAGCTTTCTTT. It is translated as CASSPGPDTEAFF. The whole variable domain, filled in from reference TRBV7-3 and TRBJ1-1, reads GAGVSQTPSNKVTEKGKYVELRCDPISGHTALYWYRQSLGQGPEFLIYFQGTGAADDSGLPNDRFFAVRPEGSVSTLKIQRTERGDSAVYLCASSPGPDTEAFFGQGTRLTVV.

The chain carries TRBV4-3 and TRBJ2-2; D is undetermined. V was cut by 1 base and J by 6 bases, with 12 bases left in between. The CDR3 sequence is 15 residues long. The germline V gene has CDR1 LGHNA and CDR2 YSLEER. The CDR3 loop reads CASSQVSGQPGELFF. In DNA form, the CDR3 reads TGCGCCAGCAGCCAAGTTTCCGGGCAGCCCGGGGAGCTGTTTTTT.

This sequence joins TRBV7-9 and TRBJ1-5, with D maybe TRBD1 (6 bases). V lost 4 bases and J 4 bases, leaving 11 bases between the germline ends. The CDR3 has 14 residues. Germline-derived CDR1 and CDR2 are SEHNR and FQNEAQ (reference sequence). The CDR3 loop reads CASSYGQPNQPQHF. The CDR3 nucleotides are TGTGCCAGCAGCTACGGACAGCCGAATCAGCCCCAGCATTTT.

The rearrangement links TRBV6-5 to TRBJ1-3; D remains ambiguous. Deletions cut 2 bases from V and 2 bases from J, with 10 bases between. CDR3 size: 15 residues. CDR1 is MNHEY and CDR2 is SVGAGI in the germline V gene. The CDR3 DNA sequence: TGTGCCAGCAGTTACAGGGTATCGGCTGGAAACACCATATATTTT. Encoded protein: CASSYRVSAGNTIYF.

The V gene is TRBV28, the J gene TRBJ2-1, with 12 bases aligning to TRBD2. CDR3 length: 15 amino acids. The germline V gene encodes CDR1 MDHEN and CDR2 SYDVKM. V lost 5 bases, J lost 7 bases, and 6 bases stayed unmatched. CDR3: CASSNLAGGLNEQFF. For the CDR3, the DNA is TGTGCCAGCAGTAACCTAGCGGGGGGGCTTAATGAGCAGTTCTTC.

This chain uses TRBV5-1 with TRBJ1-4; unclear D gene. Germline assignment: CDR1 SGHRS and CDR2 YFSETQ. This CDR3 region has 14 residues. Trimming shortened V by 4 bases and J by 4 bases, and 11 bases separated the two germline ends. CDR3 DNA sequence: TGCGCCAGCAGCCTGGCTTGGCGTAATGAAAAACTGTTTTTT. Encoded protein: CASSLAWRNEKLFF.

The rearrangement links TRBV6-4 to TRBJ1-5, with 7 bases fitting TRBD1. There are 13 residues in the CDR3. The V gene end was trimmed by 6 bases and the J gene end by 7 bases; junction bases not matched to a gene: 6. From germline, CDR1 is MRHNA and CDR2 SNTAGT. The CDR3 region is CASSDQQGQPQHF. For the CDR3, the DNA is TGTGCCAGCAGCGATCAACAGGGGCAGCCCCAGCATTTT.

The J gene is TRBJ2-7, the V gene TRBV21-1; TRBD2 was called by the table and not checked on the DNA. TRBV21-1 is designated a pseudogene. The CDR3 extends over 15 amino acids. CDR3: CASSKAGGYDYEQYF. The CDR3 nucleotides are TGTGCCAGCAGCAAAGCTGGAGGGTACGACTACGAGCAGTACTTC.